The entry below gives a single TCR beta chain sequence along with its context. Its antigen is currently unknown. Cryopreserved PBMCs provided roughly 2 micrograms of genomic DNA for the TCR beta libraries. This table comes from immunoSEQ multiplex PCR, and its TCRdb copy is limited to in-frame clones, with some not included. The sample consists of 190,000 or so clones, about 72% of them appearing once. The source of the sample is a study of cytotoxic CD8 clonotypes in ibrutinib-treated CLL. Across the whole study: Patients attained approximately 24 partial and 2 complete responses; at median 68 months, about 14 remained remitted while around twelve progressed.

Study-wide points: The study found public clonotypes uncommon, contracting or stable on treatment. Clonality went up at the time of ibrutinib response, stayed stable in sustained remission, and later dropped back toward its baseline level at progression.

The source is a human donor with chronic lymphocytic leukemia. Specimen: PBMCs, collected after 24 months of ibrutinib treatment.

For the CDR3, the DNA is TGTGCCACCCCCGAAGGGGATTCCTACAATGAGCAGTTCTTC. Its translation is CATPEGDSYNEQFF. The chain has TRBV5-8 and TRBJ2-1; TRBD1 might be the D (5 bases). This CDR3 region has 14 residues. V lost 9 bases to trimming and J lost 1 base, with 14 bases between them. Germline V CDR1 and CDR2: SGHTS, YDEGEE.